This TCR beta chain was observed in a study of CD8 T cells in Susac syndrome. An amount of RNA that ranged from 0.5 to 1 ug was reverse transcribed with random hexamers. Amplification of TCR beta CDR3 spanned 54 Vbeta and 13 Jbeta via immunoSEQ multiplex PCR. TCRdb re-called the immunoSEQ multiplex PCR reads with MiXCR, one entry per CDR3 protein. The data show roughly 50,000 distinct CDR3 sequences, with 90% to 95% seen just once and roughly 0.4% held by the top ten. Sequencing targeted TCR beta in blood CD8+ and CD4+ T cells. TEMRA cells were FACS-enriched, with CD8+ and CD4+ T cells isolated negatively. This TCR came from a human donor in good health. The sequenced material came from CD8+ T cells from PBMCs.

The CDR3 reads CASSPLRGTGYNEQFF. Here the CDR3 DNA reads TGTGCCAGCAGCCCCTTGCGGGGGACTGGATACAATGAGCAGTTCTTC. V gene TRBV7-9 combines with J gene TRBJ2-1; 7 nucleotides agree with TRBD2. The germline CDR1 and CDR2 sequences are SEHNR and FQNEAQ (reference sequence). The trim removed 5 bases at V and 4 bases at J, leaving 11 bases unmatched. The CDR3 is made up of 16 amino acids. Full variable domain (outside the CDR3, taken from reference TRBV7-9 and TRBJ2-1): DTGVSQNPRHKITKRGQNVTFRCDPISEHNRLYWYRQTLGQGPEFLTYFQNEAQLEKSRLLSDRFSAERPKGSFSTLEIQRTEQGDSAMYLCASSPLRGTGYNEQFFGPGTRLTVL.